Following are 13 T cell receptor beta chains from one sample sequenced in a study of CD8 T cells in acute hepatitis C reinfection. The time point: naive CD8 control sorted from an acute-time-point sample. The table came from immunoSEQ multiplex PCR; TCRdb's copy has only in-frame clones and leaves some out. In the table there are around 34,000 clones, around 87% of which are singletons. Sequenced: naive CD8+ T cells from PBMCs. These receptors originate from a man under 40 with chronic hepatitis C.

CDR3 region: CASSYSSGGWRGYTF. CDR3 nucleotide sequence: TGTGCCAGCAGTTACTCGAGCGGGGGATGGCGTGGCTACACCTTC. The chain is built from TRBV6-5 and TRBJ1-2, with D possibly TRBD1 on 5 matching bases. The germline V gene has CDR1 MNHEY and CDR2 SVGAGI. V was clipped by 0 bases and J by 7 bases, with 15 bases between them. The CDR3 totals 15 residues.

The table lists this clone with a count of one. V usage is TRBV29-1 and J usage is TRBJ1-6; 9 bases map to TRBD1. The CDR3 extends over 21 amino acids. The V gene's germline CDR1 is SQVTM and CDR2 ANQGSEA. Germline trimming cut 0 bases from V and 9 bases from J; bases unmatched to any gene: 24. The CDR3, as DNA: TGCAGCGTTGAAGATGGGACAGGGAAAGGAATGGGTACAGCAAAAAGTTCACCCCTCCACTTT. Encoded protein: CSVEDGTGKGMGTAKSSPLHF.

Written as DNA, the CDR3 is TGTGCCAGCAGCCCCGGGGCCGGGGCTAACTATGGCTACACCTTC. Its protein product is CASSPGAGANYGYTF. The chain combines TRBV11-1 with TRBJ1-2; tentative D call: TRBD1 (5 bases). Germline lookup yields CDR1 SGHAT and CDR2 FQDESV (reference sequence). CDR3 length: 15 residues. With 5 bases removed from V and 0 bases from J, the gap between germline ends came to 13 bases. Using reference TRBV11-1 and TRBJ1-2 for the parts outside the CDR3, the full variable domain is EAEVAQSPRYKITEKSQAVAFWCDPISGHATLYWYRQILGQGPELLVQFQDESVVDDSQLPKDRFSAERLKGVDSTLKIQPAELGDSAMYLCASSPGAGANYGYTFGSGTRLTVV.

The CDR3 is CASSLGPQPQHF. Here the CDR3 DNA reads TGTGCCAGCAGCTTAGGCCCACAGCCCCAGCATTTT. The chain carries TRBV7-9 and TRBJ1-5; D ambiguous. The V end lost 1 base, the J end lost 7 bases, and 5 bases lay between the germline ends. The CDR3 runs to 12 residues. Germline-derived CDR1 and CDR2 are SEHNR and FQNEAQ (reference sequence).

This clone is a singleton in its sample. Written as DNA, the CDR3 is TGTGCCAGCAGGGACACCGGGGAGCTGTTTTTT. It is translated as CASRDTGELFF. The V and J genes are TRBV2 and TRBJ2-2, with D unclear. The V end lost 6 bases, the J end lost 3 bases, and 2 bases lay between the germline ends. Germline-derived CDR1 and CDR2 are SNHLY and FYNNEI. This CDR3 is built from 11 residues.

The chain is built from TRBV6-6 and TRBJ2-1, with 8 bases identical to TRBD1. The germline V gene has CDR1 MNHNY and CDR2 SVGAGI (reference sequence). The CDR3 covers 15 residues. V was clipped by 7 bases and J by 5 bases; unmatched bases: 10. The CDR3 nucleotides read TGTGCCAGCACTTCCGGGACAGGAGTAAACAATGAGCAGTTCTTC. This encodes CASTSGTGVNNEQFF.

The rearrangement links TRBV11-2 to TRBJ2-3, with 9 bases fitting TRBD2. J lost 3 bases, V lost 5 bases, and 6 bases had no gene match. This CDR3 region has 15 residues. Per germline, CDR1 SGHAT and CDR2 FQNNGV. CDR3 bases: TGTGCCAGCAGCACCCGTAGCGGGAGAACAGATACGCAGTATTTT. Translation gives CASSTRSGRTDTQYF.

The rearrangement joins TRBV10-1 to TRBJ2-1, with 7 bases matching TRBD1. The germline gives CDR1 WNHNN, CDR2 SYGVQD (reference sequence). V dropped 2 bases and J dropped 8; count of bases not matched to a gene: 6. The CDR3 has 14 residues. This chain's CDR3 is CASSENRGLHEQFF. As DNA, the CDR3 is TGCGCCAGCAGTGAGAACAGGGGTCTTCATGAGCAGTTCTTC.

For the CDR3, the DNA is TGTGCCAGCAGCTCACCTACCGGGGGAAACTATGGCTACACCTTC. Protein sequence: CASSSPTGGNYGYTF. The V gene is TRBV5-4, the J gene TRBJ1-2; a possible D gene is TRBD1 (5 bases). Trimming shortened V by 3 bases and J by 2 bases, and 14 bases separated the two germline ends. Germline CDR1 and CDR2: SGHNT and YYREEE (reference sequence). There are 15 residues in the CDR3.

The genes are TRBV11-2 and TRBJ1-1; D not resolved. This CDR3 is built from 13 residues. The V gene's germline CDR1 is SGHAT and CDR2 FQNNGV. Trimming stripped 1 base from V and 1 base from J, with 4 bases between. CDR3 residues: CASSLGWNTEAFF. The CDR3 DNA is TGTGCCAGCAGCTTAGGATGGAACACTGAAGCTTTCTTT.

This clone was detected only a few times. This sequence joins TRBV30 and TRBJ2-7; D is unclear. V lost 1 base to trimming and J lost 1 base, with 8 bases between them. Germline V lookup: CDR1 GTSNPN, CDR2 SVGIG (reference sequence). The CDR3 is made up of 13 amino acids. CDR3 in DNA: TGTGCCTGGAGTGCGGCGTTTTCCTACGAGCAGTACTTC. It specifies CAWSAAFSYEQYF.

The chain couples TRBV5-1 to TRBJ2-7, with 8 bases identical to TRBD2. CDR1 and CDR2 from the germline V gene are SGHRS and YFSETQ. This CDR3 comprises 15 residues. Trimming cost V 0 bases and J 4 bases; bases outside gene matches: 6. CDR3 DNA sequence: TGCGCCAGCAGCTTGGCGACTAGCGACCCATACGAGCAGTACTTC. This gives the protein CASSLATSDPYEQYF.

The CDR3 sequence is CASSPTIPGDFMDEQFF. The CDR3 DNA is TGTGCCAGCAGCCCTACCATTCCGGGCGATTTTATGGATGAGCAGTTCTTC. V is TRBV7-9 and J is TRBJ2-1; D is undetermined. The V gene's germline CDR1 is SEHNR and CDR2 FQNEAQ (reference sequence). The ends were cut back, 5 bases at V and 8 bases at J, with 25 bases in the middle. There are 17 residues in the CDR3.